Listed below are T cell receptor beta chains from one sample, sequenced in a study of monozygotic twins with inflammatory bowel disease. TCRdb reprocessed the 5' RACE reads and reports one entry per CDR3 protein, with no DNA. The record lists about 450,000 distinct CDR3 sequences, of which the ten most abundant hold roughly 2.2%. Sequenced material: blood. All receptors come from a human donor with ulcerative colitis or Crohn's disease, or a healthy co-twin of an affected twin (not recorded which). CDR3s include the opening cysteine and the closing phenylalanine or tryptophan.

cdr3_length j_call v_call cdr3_aa
14 TRBJ2-3 TRBV4-3 CASSQEDRTDTQYF
12 TRBJ1-1 TRBV27 CASSGGVTEAFF
18 TRBJ2-1 TRBV11-2 CASSLIAGGRSSYNEQFF
13 TRBJ2-5 TRBV20-1 CSAPGETGETQYF
15 TRBJ1-2 TRBV30 CAWSDPPTPNYGYTF
15 TRBJ1-3 TRBV5-1 CASSLGADSGNTIYF
15 TRBJ2-1 TRBV9 CASSVLTSGRNEQFF
16 TRBJ2-5 TRBV4-2 CASSPRLAGLGETQYF
13 TRBJ2-3 TRBV5-1 CASSKQSTDTQYF
16 TRBJ1-5 TRBV6-1 CASSWGGAGSNQPQHF
11 TRBJ2-3 TRBV20-1 CSAIRTDTQYF
17 TRBJ2-5 TRBV29-1 CSVEGEDLAGRVETQYF
12 TRBJ2-2 TRBV3-1 CASSHRVGELFF
13 TRBJ2-3 TRBV20-1 CSAPKPSTDTQYF
18 TRBJ1-6 TRBV6-5 CASSYSVTGSSYNSPLHF
15 TRBJ2-1 TRBV24-1 CATSDSAGFHNEQFF
14 TRBJ2-3 TRBV10-3 CAISESTSRDTQYF
15 TRBJ2-7 TRBV5-1 CASSLEGTRTDEQYF
17 TRBJ2-2 TRBV6-2/TRBV6-3 CATTRRAARLSTGELFF
13 TRBJ2-5 TRBV20-1 CSARAGPGETQYF
16 TRBJ2-3 TRBV5-1 CASSPRQGGSTDTQYF
13 TRBJ2-7 TRBV20-1 CSARGTGLYEQYF
17 TRBJ1-1 TRBV5-1 CASSWNLGQSMNTEAFF
15 TRBJ1-6 TRBV12-3/TRBV12-4 CASSENSSGNSPLHF
15 TRBJ1-1 TRBV18 CASSPSAGGLTEAFF
14 TRBJ2-5 TRBV5-1 CASSTTGVEETQYF
18 TRBJ2-3 TRBV9 CASSVGAFGQAYTDTQYF
16 TRBJ2-6 TRBV5-1 CASATGAFTGANVLTF
14 TRBJ2-3 TRBV10-3 CAISETGGRDTQYF
15 TRBJ2-1 TRBV10-3 CAISESAGEVNEQFF
12 TRBJ2-3 TRBV12-3/TRBV12-4 CASSSSAVILYF
15 TRBJ2-7 TRBV7-2 CASSYPRGSGGEQYF
13 TRBJ1-2 TRBV7-9 CASSLEGVVGYTF
14 TRBJ1-2 TRBV20-1 CSARVRRANYGYTF
15 TRBJ2-7 TRBV5-5 CASSLGPAGAGEQYF
17 TRBJ2-1 TRBV5-1 CASSLIPLAGDDDEQFF
16 TRBJ2-6 TRBV7-3 CASSLIGNSGANVLTF
16 TRBJ2-5 TRBV5-1 CASRRSGTGGMEIQYF